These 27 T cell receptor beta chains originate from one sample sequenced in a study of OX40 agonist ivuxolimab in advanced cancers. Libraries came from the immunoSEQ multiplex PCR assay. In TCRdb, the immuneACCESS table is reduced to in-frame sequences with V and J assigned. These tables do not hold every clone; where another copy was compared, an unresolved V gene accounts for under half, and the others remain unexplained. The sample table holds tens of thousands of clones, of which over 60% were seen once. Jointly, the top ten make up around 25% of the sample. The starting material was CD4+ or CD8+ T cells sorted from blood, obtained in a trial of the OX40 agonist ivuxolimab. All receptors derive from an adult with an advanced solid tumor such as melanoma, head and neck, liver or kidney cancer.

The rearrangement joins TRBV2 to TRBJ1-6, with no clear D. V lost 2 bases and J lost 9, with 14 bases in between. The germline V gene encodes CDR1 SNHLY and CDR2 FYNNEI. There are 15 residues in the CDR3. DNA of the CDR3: TGTGCCAGCAGTGAAACGCTCAGAGGAGGTTCACCCCTCCACTTT. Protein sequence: CASSETLRGGSPLHF.

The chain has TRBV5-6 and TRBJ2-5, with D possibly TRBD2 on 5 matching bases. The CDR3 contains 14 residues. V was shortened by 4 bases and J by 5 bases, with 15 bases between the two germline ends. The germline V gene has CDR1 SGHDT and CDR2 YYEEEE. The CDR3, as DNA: TGTGCCAGCAGCCTCCCCCGAGGGTTGGAGACCCAGTACTTC. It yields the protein CASSLPRGLETQYF.

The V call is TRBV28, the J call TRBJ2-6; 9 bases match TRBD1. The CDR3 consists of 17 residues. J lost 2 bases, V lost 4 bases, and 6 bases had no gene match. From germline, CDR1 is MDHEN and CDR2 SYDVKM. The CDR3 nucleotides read TGTGCCAGCAGTTCCGGGACAGGGTTGACTGGGGCCAACGTCCTGACTTTC. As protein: CASSSGTGLTGANVLTF.

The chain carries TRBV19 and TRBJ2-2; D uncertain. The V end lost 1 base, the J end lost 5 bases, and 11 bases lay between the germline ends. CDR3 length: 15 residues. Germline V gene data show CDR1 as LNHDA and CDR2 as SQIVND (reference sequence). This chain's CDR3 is CASSIGKGWTGELFF. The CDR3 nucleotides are TGTGCCAGTAGTATAGGGAAGGGTTGGACCGGGGAGCTGTTTTTT. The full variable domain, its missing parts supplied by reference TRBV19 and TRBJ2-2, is DGGITQSPKYLFRKEGQNVTLSCEQNLNHDAMYWYRQDPGQGLRLIYYSQIVNDFQKGDIAEGYSVSREKKESFPLTVTSAQKNPTAFYLCASSIGKGWTGELFFGEGSRLTVL.

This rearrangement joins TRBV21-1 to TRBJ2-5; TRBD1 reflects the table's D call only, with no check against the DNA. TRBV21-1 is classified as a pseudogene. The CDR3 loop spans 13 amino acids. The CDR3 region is CATSHSRKETQYF. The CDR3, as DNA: TGTGCCACCTCCCATTCCAGAAAAGAGACCCAGTACTTC.

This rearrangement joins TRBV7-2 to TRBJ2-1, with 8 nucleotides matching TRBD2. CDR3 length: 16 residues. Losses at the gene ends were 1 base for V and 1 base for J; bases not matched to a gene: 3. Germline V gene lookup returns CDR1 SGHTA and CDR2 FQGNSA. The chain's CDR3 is CASSLVAGFSYNEQFF. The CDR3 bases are TGTGCCAGCAGCTTAGTAGCGGGGTTTTCCTACAATGAGCAGTTCTTC.

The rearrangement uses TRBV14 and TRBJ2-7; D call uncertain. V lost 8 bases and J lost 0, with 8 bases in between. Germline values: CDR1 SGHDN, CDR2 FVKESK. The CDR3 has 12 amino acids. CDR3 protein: CASGSSSYEQYF. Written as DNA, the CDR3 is TGTGCCAGCGGCTCGAGCTCCTACGAGCAGTACTTC.

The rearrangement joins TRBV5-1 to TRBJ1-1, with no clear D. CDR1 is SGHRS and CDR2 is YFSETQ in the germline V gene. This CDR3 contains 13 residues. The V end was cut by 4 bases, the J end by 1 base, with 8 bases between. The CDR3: CASSQTSNTEAFF. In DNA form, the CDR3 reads TGCGCCAGCAGCCAGACATCGAACACTGAAGCTTTCTTT.

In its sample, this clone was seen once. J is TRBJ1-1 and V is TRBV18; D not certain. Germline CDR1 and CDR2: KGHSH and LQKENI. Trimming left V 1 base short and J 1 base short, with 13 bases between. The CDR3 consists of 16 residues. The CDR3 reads CASSPRIPPPNTEAFF. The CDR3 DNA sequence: TGTGCCAGCTCACCACGTATCCCCCCGCCGAACACTGAAGCTTTCTTT.

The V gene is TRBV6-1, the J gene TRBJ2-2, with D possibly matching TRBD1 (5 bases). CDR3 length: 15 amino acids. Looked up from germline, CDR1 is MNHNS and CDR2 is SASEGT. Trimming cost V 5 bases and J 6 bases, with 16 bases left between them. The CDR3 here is CASSPTDKWPGELFF. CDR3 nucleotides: TGTGCCAGCAGTCCGACGGACAAGTGGCCCGGGGAGCTGTTTTTT.

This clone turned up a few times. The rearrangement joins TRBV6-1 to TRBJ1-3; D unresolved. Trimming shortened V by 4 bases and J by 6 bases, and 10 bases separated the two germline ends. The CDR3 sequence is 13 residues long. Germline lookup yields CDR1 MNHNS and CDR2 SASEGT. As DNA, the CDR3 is TGTGCCAGCAGTGCGAAGATAGAAAACACCATATATTTT. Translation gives CASSAKIENTIYF.

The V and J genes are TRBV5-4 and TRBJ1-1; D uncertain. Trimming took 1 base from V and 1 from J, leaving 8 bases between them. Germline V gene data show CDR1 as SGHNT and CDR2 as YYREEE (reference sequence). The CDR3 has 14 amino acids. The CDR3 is CASSLWRPNTEAFF. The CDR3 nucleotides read TGTGCCAGCAGCTTGTGGCGGCCGAACACTGAAGCTTTCTTT. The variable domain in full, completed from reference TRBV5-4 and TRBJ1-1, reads ETGVTQSPTHLIKTRGQQVTLRCSSQSGHNTVSWYQQALGQGPQFIFQYYREEENGRGNFPPRFSGLQFPNYSSELNVNALELDDSALYLCASSLWRPNTEAFFGQGTRLTVV.

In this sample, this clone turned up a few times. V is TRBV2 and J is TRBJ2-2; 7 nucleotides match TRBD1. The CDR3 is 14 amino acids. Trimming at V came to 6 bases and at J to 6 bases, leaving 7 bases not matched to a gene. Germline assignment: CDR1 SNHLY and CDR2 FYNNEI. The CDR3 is CASRRTGRSGELFF. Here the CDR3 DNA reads TGTGCCAGCAGAAGGACAGGACGGTCCGGGGAGCTGTTTTTT.

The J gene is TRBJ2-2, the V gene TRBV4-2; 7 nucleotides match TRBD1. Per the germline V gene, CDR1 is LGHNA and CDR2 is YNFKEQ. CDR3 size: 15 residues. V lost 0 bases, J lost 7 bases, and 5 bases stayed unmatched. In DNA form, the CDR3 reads TGTGCCAGCAGCCAAGATAAGGCAGGGGGCGGGGAGCTGTTTTTT. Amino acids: CASSQDKAGGGELFF.

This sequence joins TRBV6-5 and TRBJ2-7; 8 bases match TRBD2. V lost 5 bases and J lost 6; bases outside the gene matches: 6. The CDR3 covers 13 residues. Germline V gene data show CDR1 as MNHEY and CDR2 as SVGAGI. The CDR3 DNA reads TGTGCCAGCAGTGGACTAGCATCGACCGAGCAGTACTTC. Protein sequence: CASSGLASTEQYF.

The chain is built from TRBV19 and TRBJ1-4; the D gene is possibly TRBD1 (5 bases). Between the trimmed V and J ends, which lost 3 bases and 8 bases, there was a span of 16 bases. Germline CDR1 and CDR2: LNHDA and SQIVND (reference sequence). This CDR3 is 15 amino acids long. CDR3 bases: TGTGCCAGTAGTATTTCCGGGACTCAGGGCGAAAAACTGTTTTTT. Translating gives CASSISGTQGEKLFF.

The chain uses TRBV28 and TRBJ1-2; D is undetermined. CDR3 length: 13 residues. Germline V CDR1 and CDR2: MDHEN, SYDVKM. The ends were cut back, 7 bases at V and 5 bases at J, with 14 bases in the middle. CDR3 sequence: CASTTSRAYGYTF. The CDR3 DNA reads TGTGCCAGCACCACAAGCCGGGCTTATGGCTACACCTTC.

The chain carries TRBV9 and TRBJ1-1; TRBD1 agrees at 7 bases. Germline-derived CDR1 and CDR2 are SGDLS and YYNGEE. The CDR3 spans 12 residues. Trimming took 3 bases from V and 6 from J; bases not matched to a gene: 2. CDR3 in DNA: TGTGCCAGCAGCGGACAGGGCCCTGAAGCTTTCTTT. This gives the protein CASSGQGPEAFF.

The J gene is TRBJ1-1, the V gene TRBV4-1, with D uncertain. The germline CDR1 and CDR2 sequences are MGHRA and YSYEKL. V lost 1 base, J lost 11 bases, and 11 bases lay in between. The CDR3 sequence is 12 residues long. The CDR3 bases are TGCGCCAGCAGCCAAGTAGGCTTGCTGGCTTTCTTT. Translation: CASSQVGLLAFF.

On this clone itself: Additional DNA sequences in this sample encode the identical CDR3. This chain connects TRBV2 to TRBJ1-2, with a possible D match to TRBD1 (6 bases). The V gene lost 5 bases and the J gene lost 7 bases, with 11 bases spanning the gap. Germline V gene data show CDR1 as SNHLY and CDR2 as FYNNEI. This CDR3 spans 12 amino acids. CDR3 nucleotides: TGTGCCAGCAGTTCTGGGGGGCCTGGCTACACCTTC. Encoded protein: CASSSGGPGYTF.

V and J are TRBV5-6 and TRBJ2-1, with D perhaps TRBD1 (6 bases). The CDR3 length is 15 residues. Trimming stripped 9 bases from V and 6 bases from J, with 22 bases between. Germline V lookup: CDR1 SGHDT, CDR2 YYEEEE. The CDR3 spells CATNLGGHGRNEQFF. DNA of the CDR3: TGTGCCACTAACCTTGGGGGACATGGACGCAATGAGCAGTTCTTC. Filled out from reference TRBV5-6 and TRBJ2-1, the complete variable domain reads DAGVTQSPTHLIKTRGQQVTLRCSPKSGHDTVSWYQQALGQGPQFIFQYYEEEERQRGNFPDRFSGHQFPNYSSELNVNALLLGDSALYLCATNLGGHGRNEQFFGPGTRLTVL.

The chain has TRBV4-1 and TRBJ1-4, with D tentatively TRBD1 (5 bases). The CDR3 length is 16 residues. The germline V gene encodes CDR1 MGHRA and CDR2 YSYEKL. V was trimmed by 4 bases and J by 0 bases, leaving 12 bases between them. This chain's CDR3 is CASSRQPGPTNEKLFF. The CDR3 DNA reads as TGCGCCAGCAGCCGACAACCGGGACCAACTAATGAAAAACTGTTTTTT.

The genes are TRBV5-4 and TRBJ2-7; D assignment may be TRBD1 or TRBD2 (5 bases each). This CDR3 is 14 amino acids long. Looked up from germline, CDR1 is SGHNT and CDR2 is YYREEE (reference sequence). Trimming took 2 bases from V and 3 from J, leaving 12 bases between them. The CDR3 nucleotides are TGTGCCAGCAGCTTTACCGGGACGGACTACGAGCAGTACTTC. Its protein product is CASSFTGTDYEQYF.

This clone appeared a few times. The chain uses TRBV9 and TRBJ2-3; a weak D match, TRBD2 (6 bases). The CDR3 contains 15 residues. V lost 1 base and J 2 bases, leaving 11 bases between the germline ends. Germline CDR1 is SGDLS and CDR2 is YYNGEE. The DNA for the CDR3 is TGTGCCAGCAGCGTACCGGGGGATTTCACAGATACGCAGTATTTT. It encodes CASSVPGDFTDTQYF. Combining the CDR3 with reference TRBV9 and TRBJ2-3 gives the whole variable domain DSGVTQTPKHLITATGQRVTLRCSPRSGDLSVYWYQQSLDQGLQFLIQYYNGEERAKGNILERFSAQQFPDLHSELNLSSLELGDSALYFCASSVPGDFTDTQYFGPGTRLTVL.

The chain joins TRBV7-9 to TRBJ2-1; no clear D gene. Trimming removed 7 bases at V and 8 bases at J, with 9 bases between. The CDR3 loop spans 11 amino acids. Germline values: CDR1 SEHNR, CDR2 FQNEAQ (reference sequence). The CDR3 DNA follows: TGTGCCAGCATCCTTGGGGATGAGCAGTTCTTC. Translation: CASILGDEQFF.

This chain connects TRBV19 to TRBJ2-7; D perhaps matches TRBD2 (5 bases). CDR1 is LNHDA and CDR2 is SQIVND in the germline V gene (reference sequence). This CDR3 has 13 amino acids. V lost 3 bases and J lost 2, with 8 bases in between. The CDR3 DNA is TGTGCCAGTAGTATTCCGGGGACCTACGAGCAGTACTTC. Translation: CASSIPGTYEQYF.

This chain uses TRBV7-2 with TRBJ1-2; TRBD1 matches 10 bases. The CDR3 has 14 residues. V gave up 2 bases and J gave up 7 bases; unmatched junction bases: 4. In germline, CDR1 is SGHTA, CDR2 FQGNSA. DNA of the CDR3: TGTGCCAGCAGCTTATCCGGGACAGGGGTTGGCTACACCTTC. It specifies CASSLSGTGVGYTF.